The 7 T cell receptor beta chains below come from one sample, sequenced in a study of T cell responses to AZD1222 COVID-19 vaccine. Method: immunoSEQ multiplex PCR; TCRdb's copy keeps in-frame clones and lacks some. The profile shows roughly 120,000 clones, 80% to 95% of them singletons. The specimen comprised peripheral blood, sampled on day 0 of AZD1222 vaccination. The receptors were gathered from an adult in good health.

V is TRBV5-1 and J is TRBJ1-5, with TRBD1 as a possible D gene (6 bases). The CDR3 totals 15 residues. Germline assignment: CDR1 SGHRS and CDR2 YFSETQ. V lost 4 bases and J 2 bases, leaving 13 bases between the germline ends. Here the CDR3 reads CASSPGGQGNQPQHF. CDR3 nucleotide sequence: TGCGCCAGCAGCCCTGGGGGGCAGGGCAATCAGCCCCAGCATTTT.

The chain carries TRBV5-1 and TRBJ2-3; 9 nucleotides align to TRBD2. J gave up 4 bases and V 0 bases, and 3 bases lay outside the gene matches. Germline V lookup: CDR1 SGHRS, CDR2 YFSETQ. The CDR3 contains 15 residues. CDR3 residues: CASSLGGGVSDTQYF. The CDR3 DNA reads as TGCGCCAGCAGCTTGGGCGGGGGGGTATCAGATACGCAGTATTTT.

The V gene is TRBV9, the J gene TRBJ1-2; D not resolved. This CDR3 has 15 residues. The V end was cut by 4 bases, the J end by 6 bases, with 19 bases between. Germline values: CDR1 SGDLS, CDR2 YYNGEE. In DNA, the CDR3 is TGTGCCAGCAGCCCCTTTCCCGGGGAACTCAATGGCTACACCTTC. This gives the protein CASSPFPGELNGYTF.

The gene calls are TRBV5-4 and TRBJ2-7; no definite D call. With 4 bases removed from V and 5 bases from J, the gap between germline ends came to 16 bases. Germline CDR1 and CDR2: SGHNT and YYREEE (reference sequence). The CDR3 runs 14 residues. The CDR3 reads CASSQDGSDNEQYF. The CDR3 DNA follows: TGTGCCAGCAGCCAGGACGGGTCGGATAACGAGCAGTACTTC.

The chain combines TRBV18 with TRBJ1-4; 8 bases are shared with TRBD1. CDR1 and CDR2 (germline): KGHSH, LQKENI. The CDR3 contains 15 residues. The V and J ends lost 0 bases and 8 bases, in that order; junction bases with no gene match: 5. The CDR3 here is CASSPPNRGKEKLFF. Written as DNA, the CDR3 is TGTGCCAGCTCACCACCGAACAGGGGGAAAGAAAAACTGTTTTTT.

The chain links TRBV7-2 to TRBJ2-7, with no clear D. From germline, CDR1 is SGHTA and CDR2 FQGNSA. This CDR3 has 13 residues. V dropped 5 bases and J dropped 4 bases, with 12 bases sitting between them. The CDR3 protein is CASSPTAIYEQYF. The DNA of the CDR3 is TGTGCCAGCAGCCCCACGGCAATATACGAGCAGTACTTC.

This clone has more than one count but fewer than ten. The chain is built from TRBV28 and TRBJ1-1; 7 bases align to TRBD1. J gave up 0 bases and V 2 bases, and 9 bases lay outside the gene matches. The CDR3 extends over 17 amino acids. Germline V gives CDR1 MDHEN, CDR2 SYDVKM. CDR3: CASSLGDRVTMNTEAFF. The CDR3 DNA reads as TGTGCCAGCAGTTTAGGTGACAGGGTTACTATGAACACTGAAGCTTTCTTT.